This passage covers 32 T cell receptor beta chains from one sample sequenced in a study of post-analysis software for immune sequencing data. Points from the study as a whole: About 5 TRBV segments, including TRBV5-6, TRBV5-1 and TRBV20-1, were more frequent in patients than controls.

Unique molecular identifiers were built into the TCR beta cDNA libraries. TCRdb ran MiXCR on the PCR reads and lists one entry per CDR3 protein. This table has around 770,000 distinct CDR3 sequences, around 42% appearing once. These receptors' antigens are unknown. The sample was blood. These receptors came from a girl aged 5-17 years with multiple sclerosis.

The rearrangement joins TRBV2 to TRBJ2-1; D is unclear. There are 14 residues in the CDR3. The V end lost 2 bases, the J end lost 9 bases, and 14 bases lay between the germline ends. Germline V CDR1 and CDR2: SNHLY, FYNNEI. This chain's CDR3 is CASSEHLPLVEQFF. CDR3 DNA sequence: TGTGCCAGCAGTGAACACTTGCCCCTGGTTGAGCAGTTCTTC.

The sample holds a few counts of this clonotype. This chain uses TRBV12-3 or TRBV12-4 with TRBJ1-4; D is perhaps TRBD1 (5 bases). Deletions cut 3 bases from V and 8 bases from J, with 7 bases between. This CDR3 comprises 12 residues. The CDR3 loop is CASSFGTEKLFF. The CDR3 nucleotides read TGTGCCAGCAGTTTTGGGACGGAAAAACTGTTTTTT.

This clonotype was detected only a few times. This chain uses TRBV10-3 with TRBJ2-1; 14 nucleotides agree with TRBD2. This CDR3 spans 19 amino acids. V was pared by 5 bases and J by 6 bases, with 15 bases of the junction left unmatched. Per germline, CDR1 ENHRY and CDR2 SYGVKD. The CDR3 sequence: CAISYDRGGLAGVPNEQFF. The CDR3 region has the DNA TGTGCCATCAGTTATGACAGGGGGGGACTAGCGGGAGTCCCCAATGAGCAGTTCTTC.

This chain's CDR3 is CASSPRLGYEQYF. The CDR3 DNA follows: TGTGCCAGCAGCCCCCGACTAGGCTACGAGCAGTACTTC. The chain employs TRBV6-5 and TRBJ2-7; D is possibly TRBD2 (6 bases). V was trimmed by 6 bases and J by 3 bases, leaving 12 bases between them. CDR3 length equals 13 residues. Germline CDR1 is MNHEY and CDR2 is SVGAGI.

V gene TRBV13 combines with J gene TRBJ1-2; a possible D gene is TRBD1 (6 bases). V lost 7 bases and J 0 bases, leaving 12 bases between the germline ends. There are 14 residues in the CDR3. Germline CDR1 reads PRHDT; CDR2 reads FYEKMQ (reference sequence). Here the CDR3 reads CASTTGISNYGYTF. In DNA form, the CDR3 reads TGTGCCAGCACCACAGGGATTTCTAACTATGGCTACACCTTC.

The V gene is TRBV7-9, the J gene TRBJ2-7; D is undetermined. Germline values: CDR1 SEHNR, CDR2 FQNEAQ (reference sequence). CDR3 length: 13 residues. The V end was cut by 5 bases, the J end by 2 bases, with 10 bases between. The CDR3 DNA reads as TGTGCCAGCAGCCCCCCGGTGACCTACGAGCAGTACTTC. Its translation is CASSPPVTYEQYF.

J is TRBJ2-1 and V is TRBV7-2, with D perhaps being TRBD1 or TRBD2 (5 bases each). V was trimmed by 0 bases and J by 2 bases, leaving 8 bases between them. The CDR3 runs to 15 residues. Germline V gene data show CDR1 as SGHTA and CDR2 as FQGNSA. CDR3 DNA: TGTGCCAGCAGCTTAGCCCCGGGGCCCTACAATGAGCAGTTCTTC. It is translated as CASSLAPGPYNEQFF.

The V gene is TRBV20-1, the J gene TRBJ2-5; D unresolved. Germline CDR1 reads DFQATT; CDR2 reads SNEGSKA (reference sequence). The CDR3 has 12 amino acids. Trimming pared 6 bases from V and 1 base from J, leaving 9 bases between. The CDR3 loop reads CSALLLQETQYF. DNA of the CDR3: TGCAGTGCCCTCCTTCTCCAAGAGACCCAGTACTTC.

This rearrangement joins TRBV12-3 or TRBV12-4 to TRBJ2-1, with D possibly TRBD1 on 6 matching bases. V lost 6 bases and J 6 bases, leaving 27 bases between the germline ends. There are 18 residues in the CDR3. CDR3 residues: CASSADRVSQQYINEQFF. DNA for the CDR3: TGTGCCAGCAGCGCGGACAGAGTATCACAGCAGTACATCAATGAGCAGTTCTTC.

The V gene is TRBV2, the J gene TRBJ2-5; D is unresolved. Trimming removed 6 bases at V and 2 bases at J, with 16 bases between. The CDR3 length is 15 residues. CDR1 and CDR2 (germline): SNHLY, FYNNEI. CDR3 protein: CASSLVDTAQETQYF. CDR3 DNA: TGTGCCAGCAGCTTAGTCGATACGGCTCAAGAGACCCAGTACTTC.

This clonotype was observed once. The chain couples TRBV28 to TRBJ2-1; D remains unclear. The CDR3 loop spans 13 amino acids. V lost 3 bases, J lost 7 bases, and 10 bases lay in between. The V gene's germline CDR1 is MDHEN and CDR2 SYDVKM. The CDR3 DNA sequence: TGTGCCAGCAGTTTCACCCCAATTAATGAGCAGTTCTTC. Amino acid sequence: CASSFTPINEQFF.

This clonotype occurred once. This chain joins TRBV7-9 and TRBJ1-1; TRBD1 might be the D (5 bases). Trimming cost V 1 base and J 8 bases, with 14 bases left between them. Germline CDR1 is SEHNR and CDR2 is FQNEAQ (reference sequence). The CDR3 runs to 14 residues. The CDR3 DNA reads as TGTGCCAGCAGCTTAGAGGGGACGTCCGTAGAAGCTTTCTTT. It specifies CASSLEGTSVEAFF.

The chain is built from TRBV6-1 and TRBJ2-3; 12 nucleotides line up with TRBD1. The V gene's germline CDR1 is MNHNS and CDR2 SASEGT. Losses at the gene ends were 6 bases for V and 6 bases for J; bases not matched to a gene: 16. CDR3 length equals 18 residues. The CDR3 loop reads CASRSGQGATSYWDTQYF. The CDR3 DNA follows: TGTGCCAGCAGATCGGGACAGGGGGCTACCTCCTATTGGGATACGCAGTATTTT.

The chain joins TRBV4-1 to TRBJ2-7; D possibly uses TRBD1 or TRBD2 (6 bases each). Trimming pared 0 bases from V and 6 bases from J, leaving 18 bases between. This CDR3 spans 16 amino acids. Per germline, CDR1 MGHRA and CDR2 YSYEKL. In nucleotides, the CDR3 is TGCGCCAGCAGCCAAGAGGGGGGACATTCGGGTGCCGAGCAGTACTTC. Translated, it gives CASSQEGGHSGAEQYF.

There are a few counts of this clonotype. The V call is TRBV20-1, the J call TRBJ2-7; 9 bases match TRBD1. Germline assignment: CDR1 DFQATT and CDR2 SNEGSKA (reference sequence). The CDR3 runs to 15 residues. The V segment lost 2 bases and the J segment 0 bases; nucleotides outside the gene matches: 5. The CDR3 protein is CSARNNRGPSYEQYF. DNA for the CDR3: TGCAGTGCTAGAAACAACAGGGGGCCCTCCTACGAGCAGTACTTC.

V gene TRBV12-3 or TRBV12-4 combines with J gene TRBJ2-3; D is unresolved. This CDR3 has 13 amino acids. Between the trimmed V and J ends, which lost 4 bases and 4 bases, there was a span of 9 bases. As DNA, the CDR3 is TGTGCCAGCAGTTCCACTGGGGCAGATACGCAGTATTTT. Translating gives CASSSTGADTQYF.

The rearrangement joins TRBV9 to TRBJ2-5, with D tentatively TRBD2 (6 bases). Germline lookup yields CDR1 SGDLS and CDR2 YYNGEE. CDR3 length equals 15 residues. Trimming stripped 5 bases from V and 5 bases from J, with 19 bases between. CDR3 amino acids: CASSLAEDLKETQYF. The CDR3 DNA reads as TGTGCCAGCAGTTTAGCGGAGGACCTAAAGGAGACCCAGTACTTC. Variable domain in full (rest from reference TRBV9 and TRBJ2-5): DSGVTQTPKHLITATGQRVTLRCSPRSGDLSVYWYQQSLDQGLQFLIQYYNGEERAKGNILERFSAQQFPDLHSELNLSSLELGDSALYFCASSLAEDLKETQYFGPGTRLLVL.

V usage is TRBV12-3 or TRBV12-4 and J usage is TRBJ2-7, with D perhaps TRBD2 (5 bases). The CDR3 is 16 residues long. V lost 4 bases to trimming and J lost 4 bases, with 20 bases between them. CDR3 amino acids: CASSSSPSGQPYEQYF. CDR3 DNA: TGTGCCAGCAGTTCCTCCCCCAGCGGTCAACCTTACGAGCAGTACTTC.

On this clonotype itself: Mismatch with germline at one junction end may stem from a read error. The J gene is TRBJ2-3, the V gene TRBV4-1, with TRBD2 as a possible D gene (7 bases). This CDR3 has 17 residues. Germline-derived CDR1 and CDR2 are MGHRA and YSYEKL. In DNA, the CDR3 is TGCGCCAGCAGCCTAGATAATGTGGGGGGGCTCACAGATACGAAGTATTTT. Amino acids: CASSLDNVGGLTDTKYF.

The chain carries TRBV25-1 and TRBJ1-3, with 7 bases fitting TRBD1. Losses at the gene ends were 8 bases for V and 4 bases for J; bases not matched to a gene: 2. CDR3 length: 12 residues. Germline V gene data show CDR1 as MGHDK and CDR2 as SYGVNS. CDR3 nucleotides: TGTGCCAGCCGGACAGGCGGAAACACCATATATTTT. The encoded protein is CASRTGGNTIYF.

This clonotype was detected only a few times. As DNA, the CDR3 is TGTGCCACCAGTGACTGGGACAGCACCTGGGGCAATGAGCAGTTCTTC. Its translation is CATSDWDSTWGNEQFF. This chain links TRBV24-1 with TRBJ2-1, with 7 nucleotides matching TRBD1. The V segment lost 4 bases and the J segment 6 bases; nucleotides outside the gene matches: 11. This CDR3 contains 16 residues. The germline V gene has CDR1 KGHDR and CDR2 SFDVKD.

J is TRBJ1-1 and V is TRBV7-9; D not resolved. With 2 bases removed from V and 4 bases from J, the gap between germline ends came to 11 bases. The CDR3 is made up of 14 amino acids. The germline V gene encodes CDR1 SEHNR and CDR2 FQNEAQ (reference sequence). This CDR3 is CASSLNMAATEAFF. CDR3 DNA sequence: TGTGCCAGCAGCTTAAACATGGCGGCCACTGAAGCTTTCTTT.

The chain uses TRBV7-6 and TRBJ2-1, with 11 bases fitting TRBD2. Looked up from germline, CDR1 is SGHVS and CDR2 is FNYEAQ. The CDR3 is 17 residues long. V dropped 5 bases and J dropped 0; count of bases not matched to a gene: 6. CDR3 DNA sequence: TGTGCCAGCAGCCCCGGGACTAGCGGCTTCTCCTACAATGAGCAGTTCTTC. Its translation: CASSPGTSGFSYNEQFF. Looking up the rest from reference TRBV7-6 and TRBJ2-1 gives the full variable domain: GAGVSQSPRYKVTKRGQDVALRCDPISGHVSLYWYRQALGQGPEFLTYFNYEAQQDKSGLPNDRFSAERPEGSISTLTIQRTEQRDSAMYRCASSPGTSGFSYNEQFFGPGTRLTVL.

The chain couples TRBV27 to TRBJ2-4; TRBD2 agrees at 12 bases. Germline-derived CDR1 and CDR2 are MNHEY and SMNVEV (reference sequence). Trimming cost V 5 bases and J 2 bases; bases outside gene matches: 7. The CDR3 covers 17 residues. CDR3 sequence reads: CASSPPGLAGSKNIQYF. In nucleotides, the CDR3 is TGTGCCAGCAGTCCCCCGGGACTAGCGGGTTCCAAAAACATTCAGTACTTC.

This rearrangement joins TRBV7-2 to TRBJ2-5; 10 nucleotides agree with TRBD1. This CDR3 has 15 residues. CDR1 SGHTA and CDR2 FQGNSA come from the germline V gene. J was trimmed by 5 bases and V by 7 bases; bases with no gene match: 10. The CDR3 DNA reads as TGTGCCAGCACCAAGGGACAGGGGACCGGGGAGACCCAGTACTTC. This gives the protein CASTKGQGTGETQYF.

The chain links TRBV18 to TRBJ2-1, with 8 bases lining up with TRBD2. In germline, CDR1 is KGHSH, CDR2 LQKENI. V shed 3 bases and J 6 bases; nucleotides not matched to a gene: 7. The CDR3 consists of 15 residues. CDR3 nucleotide sequence: TGTGCCAGCTCACCCCCGGGACTAGTGCTCAATGAGCAGTTCTTC. Amino acid sequence: CASSPPGLVLNEQFF.

In the case of this clonotype: The junction does not match germline at one end; this may be a read error. The CDR3 DNA follows: TGTGCAAGCAGGACAGCTGCCACAGATACGCAGTATTTT. It translates to CASRTAATDTQYF. The chain carries TRBV28 and TRBJ2-3; tentatively, D is TRBD1 (6 bases). There are 13 residues in the CDR3. Per germline, CDR1 MDHEN and CDR2 SYDVKM.

This clonotype was observed a handful of times. This sequence joins TRBV27 and TRBJ2-7; no reliable D call. Germline CDR1 is MNHEY and CDR2 is SMNVEV (reference sequence). Trimming left V 0 bases short and J 3 bases short, with 12 bases between. The CDR3 consists of 15 residues. This CDR3 reads CASSLSTQSYYEQYF. The CDR3 DNA sequence: TGTGCCAGCAGTTTATCGACCCAATCCTACTACGAGCAGTACTTC.

About this clonotype itself: The conserved phenylalanine or tryptophan normally closing the CDR3 is absent here, so this likely arose from a read error. V gene TRBV24-1 combines with J gene TRBJ2-3; possibly TRBD1 or TRBD2 for D (6 bases each). This CDR3 is built from 14 residues. V lost 1 base and J lost 4, with 8 bases in between. The germline gives CDR1 KGHDR, CDR2 SFDVKD. The CDR3 DNA reads as TGTGCCACCAGTGATTTTGGGGGGCCAGATACGCAGTATGTT. It codes for CATSDFGGPDTQYV.

The rearrangement uses TRBV11-2 and TRBJ2-3, with TRBD2 matching over 8 bases. Germline V gene sequence: CDR1 SGHAT, CDR2 FQNNGV. The junction had 9 bases not matched to a gene; V was cut back by 6 bases and J by 4 bases. The CDR3 is 15 amino acids. The CDR3 spells CASSFESGSADTQYF. As DNA, the CDR3 is TGTGCCAGCAGTTTCGAGAGCGGGAGCGCAGATACGCAGTATTTT.

This chain links TRBV3-1 with TRBJ2-7; 10 bases align to TRBD2. The CDR3 spans 16 residues. Looked up from germline, CDR1 is LGHDT and CDR2 is YNNKEL (reference sequence). Losses at the gene ends were 4 bases for V and 2 bases for J; bases not matched to a gene: 8. For the CDR3, the DNA is TGTGCCAGCAGCCTCGATTCTAGCGGGAGAACCTACGAGCAGTACTTC. Amino acids: CASSLDSSGRTYEQYF.

The chain links TRBV29-1 to TRBJ1-1; D might be TRBD1 (6 bases). V lost 1 base to trimming and J lost 4 bases, with 13 bases between them. CDR1 SQVTM and CDR2 ANQGSEA come from the germline V gene. This CDR3 is 14 amino acids long. The CDR3: CSVEARGLVTEAFF. The DNA of the CDR3 is TGCAGCGTTGAAGCGCGGGGGCTAGTCACTGAAGCTTTCTTT.